The 21 T cell receptor beta chains presented below share a single source sample, sequenced in a study of OX40 agonist ivuxolimab in advanced cancers. Clones were read by immunoSEQ multiplex PCR, and TCRdb kept only the in-frame ones, dropping some. The sample has 58,000 or so clones, over 75% seen once. The specimen was CD4+ or CD8+ T cells sorted from blood, collected in a trial of the OX40 agonist ivuxolimab. Receptors were obtained from an adult with an advanced solid tumor such as melanoma, head and neck, liver or kidney cancer.

For the CDR3, the DNA is TGTGCCAGTAGCCGAAGTAGCGGGGGGGCGGAGACCCAGTACTTC. Amino acid sequence: CASSRSSGGAETQYF. The V gene is TRBV19, the J gene TRBJ2-5, with 11 bases fitting TRBD2. Germline CDR1 and CDR2: LNHDA and SQIVND (reference sequence). The CDR3 spans 15 residues. Losses at the gene ends were 6 bases for V and 5 bases for J; bases not matched to a gene: 8.

The chain uses TRBV5-1 and TRBJ2-5; TRBD2 is a possible D gene (5 bases). Germline CDR1 SGHRS, CDR2 YFSETQ. The CDR3 consists of 14 residues. Between the trimmed V and J ends, which lost 4 bases and 2 bases, there was a span of 12 bases. The DNA of the CDR3 is TGCGCCAGCAGCCCGGGGAGAGGTCAAGAGACCCAGTACTTC. Amino acid sequence: CASSPGRGQETQYF.

The chain is built from TRBV7-9 and TRBJ2-5; D gene unclear. Germline V gene data show CDR1 as SEHNR and CDR2 as FQNEAQ (reference sequence). The CDR3 is 13 residues long. Trimming left V 2 bases short and J 5 bases short, with 9 bases between. The CDR3 reads CASSLLGSETQYF. CDR3 bases: TGTGCCAGCAGCTTACTGGGGTCGGAGACCCAGTACTTC.

The chain employs TRBV28 and TRBJ2-7; 9 bases map to TRBD2. V lost 5 bases, J lost 4 bases, and 9 bases stayed unmatched. The CDR3 extends over 15 amino acids. Germline lookup yields CDR1 MDHEN and CDR2 SYDVKM. This CDR3 is CASSPPTTSGYEQYF. The CDR3 bases are TGTGCCAGCAGTCCCCCAACGACTAGCGGATACGAGCAGTACTTC. Variable domain in full (rest from reference TRBV28 and TRBJ2-7): DVKVTQSSRYLVKRTGEKVFLECVQDMDHENMFWYRQDPGLGLRLIYFSYDVKMKEKGDIPEGYSVSREKKERFSLILESASTNQTSMYLCASSPPTTSGYEQYFGPGTRLTVT.

The chain employs TRBV5-1 and TRBJ2-3, with D uncertain. Germline-derived CDR1 and CDR2 are SGHRS and YFSETQ. The CDR3 is 16 amino acids. Trimming pared 0 bases from V and 0 bases from J, leaving 11 bases between. The CDR3 DNA reads TGCGCCAGCAGCTTGGGTTTCGACGGGAGCACAGATACGCAGTATTTT. Protein sequence: CASSLGFDGSTDTQYF.

The V call is TRBV6-1, the J call TRBJ1-1; no reliable D call. V lost 2 bases and J lost 1, with 5 bases in between. CDR3 length equals 13 residues. Germline CDR1 and CDR2: MNHNS and SASEGT. CDR3 nucleotide sequence: TGTGCCAGCAGTGAACGGCCGAACACTGAAGCTTTCTTT. Its protein product is CASSERPNTEAFF.

The J gene is TRBJ1-5, the V gene TRBV30, with 7 nucleotides matching TRBD1. Germline assignment: CDR1 GTSNPN and CDR2 SVGIG (reference sequence). This CDR3 contains 13 residues. Unmatched junction bases numbered 0, after V lost 2 bases and J lost 2 bases. The CDR3 region is CAWSTGGNQPQHF. DNA for the CDR3: TGTGCCTGGAGTACAGGGGGCAATCAGCCCCAGCATTTT.

This sequence joins TRBV19 and TRBJ2-7; TRBD2 agrees at 10 bases. Unmatched junction bases numbered 5, after V lost 7 bases and J lost 2 bases. Germline CDR1 LNHDA, CDR2 SQIVND (reference sequence). CDR3 length equals 14 residues. The CDR3: CASTPGLAPYEQYF. The CDR3 nucleotides read TGTGCCAGTACCCCGGGACTAGCGCCCTACGAGCAGTACTTC.

This clone was seen once. This sequence joins TRBV18 and TRBJ1-1; D is unresolved. The CDR3 sequence is 14 residues long. V lost 3 bases to trimming and J lost 4 bases, with 12 bases between them. Germline assignment: CDR1 KGHSH and CDR2 LQKENI. CDR3 sequence reads: CASSPFGESTEAFF. In DNA, the CDR3 is TGTGCCAGCTCACCCTTCGGGGAAAGCACTGAAGCTTTCTTT.

The chain has TRBV4-2 and TRBJ2-3; no firm D call. Germline V lookup: CDR1 LGHNA, CDR2 YNFKEQ. The CDR3 runs 17 residues. V shed 0 bases and J shed 0 bases, with 13 bases lying between them. CDR3 nucleotide sequence: TGTGCCAGCAGCCAAGATTTGGGAACACCCAGCACAGATACGCAGTATTTT. Its protein product is CASSQDLGTPSTDTQYF.

V gene TRBV4-2 combines with J gene TRBJ1-2; D is ambiguous. This CDR3 is built from 17 residues. Deletions cut 0 bases from V and 4 bases from J, with 18 bases between. CDR1 is LGHNA, CDR2 YNFKEQ, per germline. The CDR3 is CASSQESSADSGYGYTF. Written as DNA, the CDR3 is TGTGCCAGCAGCCAAGAGTCCTCGGCGGATTCTGGCTATGGCTACACCTTC.

The gene calls are TRBV19 and TRBJ1-3; no firm D call. The CDR3 is 14 residues long. Germline CDR1 and CDR2: LNHDA and SQIVND (reference sequence). The V and J ends lost 8 bases and 3 bases respectively, with 14 bases between them. The CDR3 protein is CASRQLLGGNTIYF. CDR3 DNA: TGTGCCAGTCGGCAGTTACTAGGTGGAAACACCATATATTTT.

This sequence joins TRBV30 and TRBJ2-7; no definite D call. V lost 0 bases and J 3 bases, leaving 15 bases between the germline ends. Germline V gene data show CDR1 as GTSNPN and CDR2 as SVGIG (reference sequence). CDR3 length: 15 residues. This CDR3 reads CAWSVLWGPSYEQYF. CDR3 nucleotides: TGTGCCTGGAGTGTACTGTGGGGTCCCAGCTACGAGCAGTACTTC.

The rearrangement links TRBV28 to TRBJ1-5; D might be TRBD1 (6 bases). The V gene's germline CDR1 is MDHEN and CDR2 SYDVKM. The CDR3 contains 17 residues. The V gene lost 2 bases and the J gene lost 6 bases, with 20 bases spanning the gap. Here the CDR3 DNA reads TGTGCCAGCAGTTTAGGGGGAGACGGACAGAAAGTTCAGCCCCAGCATTTT. It translates to CASSLGGDGQKVQPQHF.

The chain recombines TRBV1 with TRBJ1-4; the table assigns TRBD1, which was not confirmed against the DNA. TRBV1 is a pseudogene. This CDR3 is built from 15 residues. The CDR3 sequence: CTSSQLWGPNEKLFF. The CDR3 DNA reads TGCACCAGCAGCCAACTGTGGGGGCCTAATGAAAAACTGTTTTTT.

The chain has TRBV18 and TRBJ1-3; tentative D call: TRBD1 (5 bases). Trimming shortened V by 1 base and J by 2 bases, and 12 bases separated the two germline ends. CDR1 and CDR2 (germline): KGHSH, LQKENI. CDR3 size: 16 residues. This CDR3 is CASSPLEMGAGNTIYF. In DNA, the CDR3 is TGTGCCAGCTCACCACTCGAGATGGGGGCTGGAAACACCATATATTTT. Full variable domain (remainder filled in from reference TRBV18 and TRBJ1-3): NAGVMQNPRHLVRRRGQEARLRCSPMKGHSHVYWYRQLPEEGLKFMVYLQKENIIDESGMPKERFSAEFPKEGPSILRIQQVVRGDSAAYFCASSPLEMGAGNTIYFGEGSWLTVV.

The chain joins TRBV5-1 to TRBJ1-1; TRBD1 agrees at 8 bases. The CDR3 contains 15 residues. Trimming removed 0 bases from V and 0 bases from J; junction bases left unmatched: 1. Germline V gene sequence: CDR1 SGHRS, CDR2 YFSETQ. CDR3 DNA sequence: TGCGCCAGCAGCTTGGACAGGGGGATGAACACTGAAGCTTTCTTT. Encoded protein: CASSLDRGMNTEAFF. Full variable domain (outside the CDR3, taken from reference TRBV5-1 and TRBJ1-1): KAGVTQTPRYLIKTRGQQVTLSCSPISGHRSVSWYQQTPGQGLQFLFEYFSETQRNKGNFPGRFSGRQFSNSRSEMNVSTLELGDSALYLCASSLDRGMNTEAFFGQGTRLTVV.

The rearrangement joins TRBV6-1 to TRBJ1-3; possible D gene TRBD1, 6 bases. Germline V CDR1 and CDR2: MNHNS, SASEGT. The CDR3 spans 15 residues. Trimming removed 10 bases from V and 3 bases from J, with 19 bases in between. The CDR3 loop is CATTPTWTVGNTIYF. In DNA form, the CDR3 reads TGTGCCACCACCCCCACGTGGACAGTTGGAAACACCATATATTTT.

This clone was seen only once. The rearrangement joins TRBV9 to TRBJ2-5; 9 bases fit TRBD1. Germline V gives CDR1 SGDLS, CDR2 YYNGEE. This CDR3 spans 15 amino acids. J lost 5 bases, V lost 3 bases, and 8 bases had no gene match. Here the CDR3 reads CASSGLGQGWETQYF. The DNA for the CDR3 is TGTGCCAGCAGCGGTTTGGGACAGGGCTGGGAGACCCAGTACTTC.

The chain links TRBV5-5 to TRBJ2-5; maybe TRBD1 (5 bases). The CDR3 consists of 12 residues. Germline CDR1 is SGHKS and CDR2 is YYEKEE (reference sequence). Trimming stripped 2 bases from V and 8 bases from J, with 10 bases between. CDR3 residues: CASSFLQGTQYF. As DNA, the CDR3 is TGTGCCAGCAGCTTCCTCCAGGGTACCCAGTACTTC.

V usage is TRBV29-1 and J usage is TRBJ2-5; D call uncertain. The CDR3 contains 16 residues. The V gene's germline CDR1 is SQVTM and CDR2 ANQGSEA. Trimming stripped 1 base from V and 7 bases from J, with 22 bases between. The CDR3 reads CSVEAKDGLLPGTQYF. The CDR3 coding sequence is TGCAGCGTTGAAGCTAAGGACGGCCTACTACCGGGGACCCAGTACTTC.